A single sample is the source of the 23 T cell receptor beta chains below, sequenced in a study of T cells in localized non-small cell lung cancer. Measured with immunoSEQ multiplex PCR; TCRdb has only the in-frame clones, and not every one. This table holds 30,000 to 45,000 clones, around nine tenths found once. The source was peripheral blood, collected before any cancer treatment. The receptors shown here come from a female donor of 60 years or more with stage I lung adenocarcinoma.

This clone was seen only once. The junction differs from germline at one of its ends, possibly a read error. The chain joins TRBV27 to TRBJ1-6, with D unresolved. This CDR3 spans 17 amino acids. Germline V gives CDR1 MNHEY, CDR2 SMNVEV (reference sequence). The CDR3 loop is CASSLSVGYSYNSPLHF. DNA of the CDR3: TGTGCCAGTAGTTTATCTGTGGGGTACTCCTATAATTCACCCCTCCACTTT.

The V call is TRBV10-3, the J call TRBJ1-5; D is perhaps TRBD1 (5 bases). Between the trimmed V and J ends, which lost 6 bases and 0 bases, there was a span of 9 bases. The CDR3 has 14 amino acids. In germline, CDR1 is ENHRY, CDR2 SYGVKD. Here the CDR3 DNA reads TGTGCCATCAGGGGACTGAATAGCAATCAGCCCCAGCATTTT. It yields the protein CAIRGLNSNQPQHF.

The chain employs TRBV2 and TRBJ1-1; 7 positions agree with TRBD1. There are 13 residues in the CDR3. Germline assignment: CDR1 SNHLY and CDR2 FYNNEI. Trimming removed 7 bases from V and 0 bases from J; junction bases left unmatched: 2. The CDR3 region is CASKTGMNTEAFF. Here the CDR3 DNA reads TGTGCCAGCAAGACAGGGATGAACACTGAAGCTTTCTTT. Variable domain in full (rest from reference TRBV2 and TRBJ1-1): EPEVTQTPSHQVTQMGQEVILRCVPISNHLYFYWYRQILGQKVEFLVSFYNNEISEKSEIFDDQFSVERPDGSNFTLKIRSTKLEDSAMYFCASKTGMNTEAFFGQGTRLTVV.

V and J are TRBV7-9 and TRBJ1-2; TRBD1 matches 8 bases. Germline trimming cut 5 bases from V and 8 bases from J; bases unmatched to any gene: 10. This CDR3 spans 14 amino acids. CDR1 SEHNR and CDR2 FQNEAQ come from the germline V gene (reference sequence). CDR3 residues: CASSLDRGSEGYTF. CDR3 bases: TGTGCCAGCAGCCTAGACAGGGGTTCAGAGGGCTACACCTTC.

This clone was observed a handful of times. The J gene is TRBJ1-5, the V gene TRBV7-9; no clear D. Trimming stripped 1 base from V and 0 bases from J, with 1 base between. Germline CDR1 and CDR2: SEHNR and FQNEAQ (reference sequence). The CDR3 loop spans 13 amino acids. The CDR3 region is CASSLDSNQPQHF. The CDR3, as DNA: TGTGCCAGCAGCTTAGATAGCAATCAGCCCCAGCATTTT. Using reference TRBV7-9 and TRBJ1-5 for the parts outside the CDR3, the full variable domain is DTGVSQNPRHKITKRGQNVTFRCDPISEHNRLYWYRQTLGQGPEFLTYFQNEAQLEKSRLLSDRFSAERPKGSFSTLEIQRTEQGDSAMYLCASSLDSNQPQHFGDGTRLSIL.

CDR3 sequence (DNA): TGTGCCAGCAGCTTGGGACTCAATGAGCAGTTCTTC. Translation gives CASSLGLNEQFF. The rearrangement uses TRBV5-4 and TRBJ2-1; D uncertain. This CDR3 has 12 residues. V gave up 0 bases and J gave up 6 bases, with 4 bases separating them. Germline values: CDR1 SGHNT, CDR2 YYREEE (reference sequence).

The chain's CDR3 is CASSLGSSAGELFF. For the CDR3, the DNA is TGTGCCAGCAGTTTGGGGTCGAGCGCCGGGGAGCTGTTTTTT. The genes are TRBV27 and TRBJ2-2; D gene ambiguous. The germline CDR1 and CDR2 sequences are MNHEY and SMNVEV (reference sequence). The ends were cut back, 3 bases at V and 6 bases at J, with 11 bases in the middle. The CDR3 runs 14 residues.

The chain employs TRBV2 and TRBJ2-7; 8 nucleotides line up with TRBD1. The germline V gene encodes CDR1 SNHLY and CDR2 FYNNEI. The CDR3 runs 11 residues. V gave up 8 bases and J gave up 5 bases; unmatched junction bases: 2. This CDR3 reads CASYRGNEQYV. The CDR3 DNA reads TGTGCCAGCTACAGGGGGAACGAGCAGTACGTC.

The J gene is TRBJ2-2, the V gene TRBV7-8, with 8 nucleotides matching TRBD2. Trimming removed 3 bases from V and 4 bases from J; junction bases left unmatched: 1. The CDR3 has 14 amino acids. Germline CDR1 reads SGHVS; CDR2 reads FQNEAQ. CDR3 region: CASSFRGGTGELFF. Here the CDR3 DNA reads TGTGCCAGCAGCTTTCGGGGGGGCACCGGGGAGCTGTTTTTT.

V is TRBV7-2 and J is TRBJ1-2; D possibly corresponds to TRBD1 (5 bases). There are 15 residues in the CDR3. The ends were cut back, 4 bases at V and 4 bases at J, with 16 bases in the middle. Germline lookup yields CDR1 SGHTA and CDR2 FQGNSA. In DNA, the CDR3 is TGTGCCAGCAGCTCTGAAGATTTCGGGACCTATGGCTACACCTTC. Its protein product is CASSSEDFGTYGYTF.

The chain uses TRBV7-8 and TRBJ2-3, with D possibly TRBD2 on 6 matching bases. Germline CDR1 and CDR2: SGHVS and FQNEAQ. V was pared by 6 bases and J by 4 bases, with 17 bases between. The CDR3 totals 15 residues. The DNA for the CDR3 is TGTGCCAGCAGACCGAGAGGGAGGAGGGCAGATACGCAGTATTTT. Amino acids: CASRPRGRRADTQYF. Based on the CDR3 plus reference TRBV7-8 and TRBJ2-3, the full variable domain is GAGVSQSPRYKVAKRGQDVALRCDPISGHVSLFWYQQALGQGPEFLTYFQNEAQLDKSGLPSDRFFAERPEGSVSTLKIQRTQQEDSAVYLCASRPRGRRADTQYFGPGTRLTVL.

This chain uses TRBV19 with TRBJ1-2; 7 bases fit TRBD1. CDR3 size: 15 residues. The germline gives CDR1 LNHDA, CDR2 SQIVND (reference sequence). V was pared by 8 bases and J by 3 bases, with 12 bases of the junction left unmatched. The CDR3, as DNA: TGTGCCAGTGTGGACAGGATGGGACCTTACTATGGCTACACCTTC. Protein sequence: CASVDRMGPYYGYTF.

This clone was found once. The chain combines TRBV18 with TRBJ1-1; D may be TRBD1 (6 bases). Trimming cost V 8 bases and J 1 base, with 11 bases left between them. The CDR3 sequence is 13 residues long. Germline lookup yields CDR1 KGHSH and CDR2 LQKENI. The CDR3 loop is CASTEQGNTEAFF. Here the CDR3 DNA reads TGTGCCAGCACAGAACAGGGGAACACTGAAGCTTTCTTT.

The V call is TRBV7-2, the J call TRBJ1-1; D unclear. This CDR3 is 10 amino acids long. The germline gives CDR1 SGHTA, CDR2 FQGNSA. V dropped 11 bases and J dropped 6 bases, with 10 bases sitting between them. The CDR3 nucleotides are TGTGCCCTTGGGCGGGCTGAAGCTTTCTTT. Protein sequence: CALGRAEAFF.

In nucleotides, the CDR3 is TGTGCCAGCAGTGAATTCCAGGGGTTTTCCTACGAGCAGTACTTC. Protein: CASSEFQGFSYEQYF. The chain joins TRBV2 to TRBJ2-7; tentatively, D is TRBD1 (6 bases). The germline V gene encodes CDR1 SNHLY and CDR2 FYNNEI. Trimming pared 2 bases from V and 1 base from J, leaving 12 bases between. The CDR3 contains 15 residues. The full variable domain, completed using reference TRBV2 and TRBJ2-7, is EPEVTQTPSHQVTQMGQEVILRCVPISNHLYFYWYRQILGQKVEFLVSFYNNEISEKSEIFDDQFSVERPDGSNFTLKIRSTKLEDSAMYFCASSEFQGFSYEQYFGPGTRLTVT.

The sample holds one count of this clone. The CDR3 loop is CASSQDLRTSADYGTNEKLFF. The DNA of the CDR3 is TGTGCCAGCAGCCAAGACCTCCGGACTTCGGCTGATTATGGGACTAATGAAAAACTGTTTTTT. V usage is TRBV4-2 and J usage is TRBJ1-4; D not resolved. Germline-derived CDR1 and CDR2 are LGHNA and YNFKEQ. V was clipped by 0 bases and J by 2 bases, with 25 bases between them. The CDR3 has 21 residues.

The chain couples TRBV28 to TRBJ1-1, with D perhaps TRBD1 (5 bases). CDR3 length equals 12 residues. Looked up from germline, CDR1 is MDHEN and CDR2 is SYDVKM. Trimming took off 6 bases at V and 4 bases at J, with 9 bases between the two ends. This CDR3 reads CASRGGGTEAFF. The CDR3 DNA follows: TGTGCCAGCAGGGGGGGAGGCACTGAAGCTTTCTTT.

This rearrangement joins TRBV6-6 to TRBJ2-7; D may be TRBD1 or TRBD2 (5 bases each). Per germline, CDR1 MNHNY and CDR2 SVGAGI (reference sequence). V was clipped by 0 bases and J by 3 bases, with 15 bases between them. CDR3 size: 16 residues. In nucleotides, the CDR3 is TGTGCCAGCAGTTACTCGACTGGGGCCGAGGGCTACGAGCAGTACTTC. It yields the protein CASSYSTGAEGYEQYF.

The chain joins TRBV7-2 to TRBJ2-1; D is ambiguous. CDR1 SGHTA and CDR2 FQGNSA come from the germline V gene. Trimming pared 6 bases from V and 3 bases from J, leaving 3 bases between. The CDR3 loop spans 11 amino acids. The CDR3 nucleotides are TGTGCCAGCAGAAACTACAATGAGCAGTTCTTC. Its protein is CASRNYNEQFF.

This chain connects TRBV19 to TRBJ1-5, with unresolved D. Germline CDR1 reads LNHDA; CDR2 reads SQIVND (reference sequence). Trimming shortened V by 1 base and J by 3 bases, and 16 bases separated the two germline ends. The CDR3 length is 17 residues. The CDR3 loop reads CASSIGASTPINQPQHF. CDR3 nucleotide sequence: TGTGCCAGTAGTATAGGAGCGTCTACCCCTATCAATCAGCCCCAGCATTTT. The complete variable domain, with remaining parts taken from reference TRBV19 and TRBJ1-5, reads DGGITQSPKYLFRKEGQNVTLSCEQNLNHDAMYWYRQDPGQGLRLIYYSQIVNDFQKGDIAEGYSVSREKKESFPLTVTSAQKNPTAFYLCASSIGASTPINQPQHFGDGTRLSIL.

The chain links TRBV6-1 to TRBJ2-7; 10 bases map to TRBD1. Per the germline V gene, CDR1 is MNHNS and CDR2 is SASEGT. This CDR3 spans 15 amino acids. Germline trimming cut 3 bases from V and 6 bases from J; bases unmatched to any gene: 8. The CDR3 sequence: CASSEPGQGLGEQYF. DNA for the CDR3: TGTGCCAGCAGTGAGCCGGGACAGGGGCTGGGCGAGCAGTACTTC.

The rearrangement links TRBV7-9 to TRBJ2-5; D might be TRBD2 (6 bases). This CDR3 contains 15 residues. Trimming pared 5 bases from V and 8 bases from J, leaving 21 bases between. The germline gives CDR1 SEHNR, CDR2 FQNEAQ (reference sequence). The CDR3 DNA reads TGTGCCAGCAGCCCCCGGTGGGGGGAAGGTCCTACCCAGTACTTC. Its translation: CASSPRWGEGPTQYF.

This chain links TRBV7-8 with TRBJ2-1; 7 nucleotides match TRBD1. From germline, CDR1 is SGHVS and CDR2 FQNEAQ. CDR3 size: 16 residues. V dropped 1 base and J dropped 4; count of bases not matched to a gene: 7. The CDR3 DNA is TGTGCCAGCAGCTTAGTCCCGAGGGGGCCATACAATGAGCAGTTCTTC. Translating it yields CASSLVPRGPYNEQFF.